What follows are 25 T cell receptor beta chains derived from one specimen sequenced in a study of T cell responses to AZD1222 COVID-19 vaccine. The protocol was immunoSEQ multiplex PCR, while the TCRdb copy is restricted to in-frame clones and leaves out a portion. This sample has about 75,000 clones, with around 88% found just once. The sample here was peripheral blood, taken 28 days after the second dose of the MenACWY control vaccine. These receptor sequences come from an adult who received the MenACWY meningococcal vaccine as a control.

A word on this clone: Relative to the germline gene, one junction end is altered; a read error may explain this. J is TRBJ1-1 and V is TRBV7-2, with 9 nucleotides matching TRBD1. Germline V gives CDR1 SGHTA, CDR2 FQGNSA. This CDR3 contains 15 residues. The CDR3 nucleotides read TGTGCCAGCAGCTTTACCGGGACAGGGAACGCTGAAGCTTTCTTT. Translation gives CASSFTGTGNAEAFF.

V and J are TRBV6-5 and TRBJ2-2; 7 bases are shared with TRBD1. Unmatched junction bases numbered 5, after V lost 6 bases and J lost 1 base. The CDR3 has 15 residues. Germline loops: CDR1 MNHEY, CDR2 SVGAGI. CDR3 region: CASRLRTGNTGELFF. CDR3 in DNA: TGTGCCAGCAGACTAAGGACAGGGAACACCGGGGAGCTGTTTTTT.

The chain is built from TRBV7-8 and TRBJ1-2; no clear D. V lost 1 base to trimming and J lost 0 bases, with 9 bases between them. CDR1 and CDR2 (germline): SGHVS, FQNEAQ. This CDR3 spans 15 amino acids. The CDR3 sequence is CASSLEEKANYGYTF. In nucleotides, the CDR3 is TGTGCCAGCAGCTTAGAAGAAAAAGCTAACTATGGCTACACCTTC.

V usage is TRBV18 and J usage is TRBJ2-2; possibly TRBD1 for D (5 bases). Trimming left V 3 bases short and J 3 bases short, with 14 bases between. Per germline, CDR1 KGHSH and CDR2 LQKENI. The CDR3 consists of 16 residues. The CDR3 DNA follows: TGTGCCAGCTCACCCAGGGCGCCAGGCTACACCGGGGAGCTGTTTTTT. This codes for CASSPRAPGYTGELFF. Full variable domain (outside the CDR3, taken from reference TRBV18 and TRBJ2-2): NAGVMQNPRHLVRRRGQEARLRCSPMKGHSHVYWYRQLPEEGLKFMVYLQKENIIDESGMPKERFSAEFPKEGPSILRIQQVVRGDSAAYFCASSPRAPGYTGELFFGEGSRLTVL.

The CDR3 reads CASSLGTGGSYEQYF. CDR3 sequence (DNA): TGTGCCAGCAGCCTTGGGACAGGGGGCTCCTACGAGCAGTACTTC. This chain connects TRBV11-1 to TRBJ2-7; 11 bases are a match to TRBD1. The CDR3 runs 15 residues. V was clipped by 5 bases and J by 0 bases; unmatched bases: 3. Germline V gene sequence: CDR1 SGHAT, CDR2 FQDESV (reference sequence). Together with reference TRBV11-1 and TRBJ2-7, the CDR3 gives the full variable domain: EAEVAQSPRYKITEKSQAVAFWCDPISGHATLYWYRQILGQGPELLVQFQDESVVDDSQLPKDRFSAERLKGVDSTLKIQPAELGDSAMYLCASSLGTGGSYEQYFGPGTRLTVT.

The rearrangement links TRBV2 to TRBJ1-2, with D perhaps TRBD1 (5 bases). V was clipped by 8 bases and J by 8 bases, with 21 bases between them. Germline V gene data show CDR1 as SNHLY and CDR2 as FYNNEI. The CDR3 spans 14 residues. The CDR3 spells CASSSSSRVAGYTF. CDR3 DNA: TGTGCCAGCTCGAGTAGTTCCAGGGTGGCGGGCTACACCTTC.

This clone turned up a few times. The gene calls are TRBV6-5 and TRBJ2-7, with 10 bases identical to TRBD1. CDR1 is MNHEY, CDR2 SVGAGI, per germline. Trimming at V came to 5 bases and at J to 3 bases, leaving 4 bases not matched to a gene. CDR3 length equals 14 residues. CDR3 residues: CASSRQGAGYEQYF. Here the CDR3 DNA reads TGTGCCAGCAGTCGACAGGGGGCGGGCTACGAGCAGTACTTC.

This clone is a singleton in its sample. V usage is TRBV7-2 and J usage is TRBJ1-2, with D possibly being TRBD1 (5 bases). Trimming took 5 bases from V and 8 from J, leaving 15 bases between them. Germline values: CDR1 SGHTA, CDR2 FQGNSA. This CDR3 contains 13 residues. DNA for the CDR3: TGTGCCAGCAGCGCCTCCTCGGGGCTAGGCTACACCTTC. Its translation is CASSASSGLGYTF.

V is TRBV25-1 and J is TRBJ2-1; either TRBD1 or TRBD2 may supply D (6 bases each). The CDR3 extends over 16 amino acids. Germline CDR1 reads MGHDK; CDR2 reads SYGVNS. V was trimmed by 4 bases and J by 6 bases, leaving 19 bases between them. The CDR3 DNA sequence: TGTGCCAGCAGTGTCGACCGGGGGCCCCGGGGCAATGAGCAGTTCTTC. Amino acids: CASSVDRGPRGNEQFF.

This chain's CDR3 is CAGIGGAEGISYGYTF. The DNA of the CDR3 is TGTGCCGGTATAGGCGGCGCGGAGGGAATTTCCTATGGCTACACCTTC. The rearrangement uses TRBV19 and TRBJ1-2, with D hard to call. Trimming took off 11 bases at V and 4 bases at J, with 26 bases between the two ends. The germline V gene has CDR1 LNHDA and CDR2 SQIVND (reference sequence). The length of the CDR3 is 16 residues.

The gene calls are TRBV6-5 and TRBJ1-6; D call uncertain. Trimming left V 7 bases short and J 0 bases short, with 7 bases between. Germline lookup yields CDR1 MNHEY and CDR2 SVGAGI. The CDR3 is 14 residues long. For the CDR3, the DNA is TGTGCCAGCAAGAGGAGCTCCTATAATTCACCCCTCCACTTT. This gives the protein CASKRSSYNSPLHF.

The V and J genes are TRBV15 and TRBJ2-3; D gene ambiguous. The germline V and J ends were trimmed by 0 bases and 4 bases, with 8 bases remaining between them. CDR3 length: 14 residues. Per the germline V gene, CDR1 is LNHNV and CDR2 is YYDKDF (reference sequence). In DNA, the CDR3 is TGTGCCACCAGCAGAGATGCCCGGGCAGATACGCAGTATTTT. It yields the protein CATSRDARADTQYF.

The chain combines TRBV9 with TRBJ1-6; TRBD1 is a possible D gene (6 bases). The CDR3 contains 14 residues. Deletions cut 4 bases from V and 10 bases from J, with 15 bases between. Germline CDR1 reads SGDLS; CDR2 reads YYNGEE. Written as DNA, the CDR3 is TGTGCCAGCAGCTTGACGGACAGTCAATCACCCCTCCACTTT. Its translation is CASSLTDSQSPLHF.

This clone was counted at least ten times. The CDR3 region has the DNA TGTGCCAGCAGCCCCTCAGTACCCGACTCCTACGAGCAGTACTTC. Translating gives CASSPSVPDSYEQYF. The rearrangement uses TRBV4-2 and TRBJ2-7; no definite D call. There are 15 residues in the CDR3. V was trimmed by 4 bases and J by 0 bases, leaving 13 bases between them. The germline gives CDR1 LGHNA, CDR2 YNFKEQ.

This clone was seen just once. Written as DNA, the CDR3 is TGTGCCAGCAGTTTACCCCAAAGCCGGGTGTTTCTTAATGAAAAACTGTTTTTT. Protein product: CASSLPQSRVFLNEKLFF. This chain links TRBV27 with TRBJ1-4; no definite D call. Germline V lookup: CDR1 MNHEY, CDR2 SMNVEV (reference sequence). This CDR3 is 18 amino acids long. V lost 2 bases, J lost 4 bases, and 20 bases lay in between.

The V call is TRBV7-8, the J call TRBJ2-3, with 9 bases fitting TRBD1. The CDR3 has 15 residues. The germline V gene encodes CDR1 SGHVS and CDR2 FQNEAQ. J lost 4 bases, V lost 5 bases, and 7 bases had no gene match. CDR3 sequence reads: CASSPRTGVADTQYF. CDR3 DNA: TGTGCCAGCAGCCCGCGGACAGGGGTGGCAGATACGCAGTATTTT.

This chain connects TRBV5-5 to TRBJ1-6; 7 bases map to TRBD1. Looked up from germline, CDR1 is SGHKS and CDR2 is YYEKEE (reference sequence). After removal of 4 bases from V and 7 bases from J, the junction contained 2 bases not matched to a gene. The CDR3 is 13 amino acids. CDR3 bases: TGTGCCAGCAGCCGGGACAGCAATTCACCCCTCCACTTT. Protein: CASSRDSNSPLHF.

This sequence joins TRBV7-2 and TRBJ1-2; 10 bases are shared with TRBD1. The CDR3 is 14 residues long. V shed 6 bases and J 8 bases; nucleotides not matched to a gene: 9. Germline-derived CDR1 and CDR2 are SGHTA and FQGNSA. The CDR3 region is CASSPDRGPRGYTF. The CDR3 DNA reads TGTGCCAGCAGTCCCGACAGGGGGCCGCGGGGCTACACCTTC. The full variable domain, with the rest looked up from reference TRBV7-2 and TRBJ1-2, is GAGVSQSPSNKVTEKGKDVELRCDPISGHTALYWYRQSLGQGLEFLIYFQGNSAPDKSGLPSDRFSAERTGGSVSTLTIQRTQQEDSAVYLCASSPDRGPRGYTFGSGTRLTVV.

The rearrangement links TRBV6-1 to TRBJ2-1, with 13 bases identical to TRBD2. Trimming at V came to 1 base and at J to 6 bases, leaving 9 bases not matched to a gene. The germline V gene has CDR1 MNHNS and CDR2 SASEGT. The CDR3 extends over 18 amino acids. The CDR3 is CASSEGTSGGGGSNEQFF. The DNA of the CDR3 is TGTGCCAGCAGTGAAGGGACTAGCGGGGGAGGGGGATCCAATGAGCAGTTCTTC.

This clone was seen once. The chain joins TRBV7-9 to TRBJ1-4; unclear D gene. CDR3 length: 14 amino acids. Looked up from germline, CDR1 is SEHNR and CDR2 is FQNEAQ (reference sequence). The V end lost 2 bases, the J end lost 4 bases, and 8 bases lay between the germline ends. CDR3 sequence (DNA): TGTGCCAGCAGCTTACTAACCAGTAATGAAAAACTGTTTTTT. It specifies CASSLLTSNEKLFF.

The CDR3 DNA is TGTGCCAGCAGCAAAGAAGTAGGCTACCTTAATTCACCCCTCCACTTT. This encodes CASSKEVGYLNSPLHF. The genes are TRBV21-1 and TRBJ1-6. TRBV21-1 is marked as a pseudogene. The CDR3 length is 16 residues.

The chain couples TRBV7-2 to TRBJ2-1; either TRBD1 or TRBD2 may fit D (5 bases each). The germline CDR1 and CDR2 sequences are SGHTA and FQGNSA. There are 14 residues in the CDR3. V was clipped by 0 bases and J by 7 bases, with 10 bases between them. The CDR3 sequence: CASSLARERNEQFF. The CDR3 coding sequence is TGTGCCAGCAGCTTAGCCAGGGAGAGAAATGAGCAGTTCTTC. The variable domain in full, completed from reference TRBV7-2 and TRBJ2-1, reads GAGVSQSPSNKVTEKGKDVELRCDPISGHTALYWYRQSLGQGLEFLIYFQGNSAPDKSGLPSDRFSAERTGGSVSTLTIQRTQQEDSAVYLCASSLARERNEQFFGPGTRLTVL.

The chain uses TRBV3-1 (or the pseudogene TRBV3-2) and TRBJ1-6, with D unresolved. CDR3 length equals 13 residues. With 3 bases removed from V and 5 bases from J, the gap between germline ends came to 5 bases. Germline CDR1 and CDR2: LGHDT and YNNKEL (reference sequence). The CDR3 here is CASSQGNNSPLHF. In DNA form, the CDR3 reads TGTGCCAGCAGCCAGGGGAATAATTCACCCCTCCACTTT.

This clone was found once. V usage is TRBV6-6 and J usage is TRBJ1-4, with 8 nucleotides matching TRBD1. CDR1 is MNHNY, CDR2 SVGAGI, per germline (reference sequence). The CDR3 runs 14 residues. Germline trimming cut 5 bases from V and 5 bases from J; bases unmatched to any gene: 4. CDR3 DNA: TGTGCCAGCAGTCGACAGGGGAGGAATGAAAAACTGTTTTTT. This gives the protein CASSRQGRNEKLFF.

V gene TRBV6-1 combines with J gene TRBJ2-7; unclear D gene. V was clipped by 2 bases and J by 1 base, with 6 bases between them. CDR1 is MNHNS, CDR2 SASEGT, per germline. The CDR3 is 13 residues long. CDR3 region: CASSEPESYEQYF. DNA for the CDR3: TGTGCCAGCAGTGAACCCGAATCCTACGAGCAGTACTTC.